A selection of T cell receptor beta chains follows, all from one sample in a study of cytomegalovirus exposure and HLA in healthy donors. The data were produced by immunoSEQ multiplex PCR, yet TCRdb's version contains in-frame clones alone and is incomplete. Of some 140,000 clones detected, roughly 75% appear once; the ten largest clones hold less than 5%. Sequenced input: PBMCs. Source of these receptors: a man aged 25 to 40 in good health. Both conserved end residues are part of each CDR3. D genes are given only for firm matches. A clone size is listed for some rows: how often the clone was seen (once, few, many), or a class if it is expanded.

size: NA
D: TRBD1
J: TRBJ1-2
V: TRBV28
DNA: TGTGCCAGCAGTCTGATGACAGGGATGACTAACTATGGCTACACCTTC
CDR3: CASSLMTGMTNYGYTF

size: NA
D: NA
J: TRBJ2-2
V: TRBV9
DNA: TGTGCCAGCAGGGGGCAGTCGGCGAACACCGGGGAGCTGTTTTTT
CDR3: CASRGQSANTGELFF

size: few
D: NA
J: TRBJ2-7
V: TRBV6-5
DNA: TGTGCCAGCAGTGAAATACAGGGTACAAACGAGCAGTACTTC
CDR3: CASSEIQGTNEQYF

size: NA
D: TRBD2
J: TRBJ2-7
V: TRBV5-8
DNA: TGTGCCAGCAGTTTCGGACTAGCAGGCTACGAGCAGTACTTC
CDR3: CASSFGLAGYEQYF

size: NA
D: NA
J: TRBJ1-1
V: TRBV6-6
DNA: TGTGCCAGCAGTTACGGGGGGGCCGCGGGGAACACTGAAGCTTTCTTT
CDR3: CASSYGGAAGNTEAFF

size: NA
D: TRBD1
J: TRBJ2-7
V: TRBV11-1
DNA: TGTGCCAGCAGCGCCCAACAGGGGGCAAACGAGCAGTACTTC
CDR3: CASSAQQGANEQYF

size: NA
D: TRBD2
J: TRBJ2-1
V: TRBV28
DNA: TGTGCCAGCAGCCCCCACCTTCTAGCGGGCAATGAGCAGTTCTTC
CDR3: CASSPHLLAGNEQFF

size: NA
D: TRBD2
J: TRBJ2-5
V: TRBV7-6
DNA: TGTGCCAGCAGCTCCCGGAACGTTAGCGGGAGGGCCGGAAGGGAGACCCAGTACTTC
CDR3: CASSSRNVSGRAGRETQYF

size: NA
D: TRBD1
J: TRBJ2-6
V: TRBV6-6
DNA: TGTGCCAGCACTCAGGGGGTTTTCTCTGGGGCCAACGTCCTGACTTTC
CDR3: CASTQGVFSGANVLTF

size: NA
D: NA
J: TRBJ1-5
V: TRBV6-5
DNA: TGTGCCAGCAGTTACGCCCGGGGAGGCAATCAGCCCCAGCATTTT
CDR3: CASSYARGGNQPQHF

size: NA
D: NA
J: TRBJ2-2
V: TRBV18
DNA: TGTGCCAGCTCACCTGGACTCGGTCCCGGGGAGCTGTTTTTT
CDR3: CASSPGLGPGELFF

size: NA
D: NA
J: TRBJ1-5
V: TRBV5-5
DNA: TGTGCCAGCAGCTTGCTTACAGGAGTAGGTCAGCCCCAGCATTTT
CDR3: CASSLLTGVGQPQHF

size: NA
D: TRBD2
J: TRBJ2-7
V: TRBV7-9
DNA: TGTGCCAGCAGCCCCCTAGCGGGGAGGGCACCCTACGAGCAGTACTTC
CDR3: CASSPLAGRAPYEQYF

size: NA
D: NA
J: TRBJ2-1
V: TRBV9
DNA: TGTGCCAGCAGCGTCATAGGAGACTTTAACAATGAGCAGTTCTTC
CDR3: CASSVIGDFNNEQFF

size: NA
D: NA
J: TRBJ1-5
V: TRBV7-9
DNA: TGTGCCAGCAGCTCCGCGGACTATAGCAATCAGCCCCAGCATTTT
CDR3: CASSSADYSNQPQHF

size: NA
D: NA
J: TRBJ2-5
V: TRBV7-7
DNA: TGTGCCAGCAGCCGGGGGAACTCCCCGGGGGAGACCCAGTACTTC
CDR3: CASSRGNSPGETQYF

size: NA
D: TRBD2
J: TRBJ2-1
V: TRBV12-5
DNA: TGTGCTAGTGGTTTCCTACTGGGACTAGCGGGAGGGAAGTACAATGAGCAGTTCTTC
CDR3: CASGFLLGLAGGKYNEQFF

size: NA
D: NA
J: TRBJ1-1
V: TRBV6-1
DNA: TGTGCCAGCACTCACCGACAGAACACTGAAGCTTTCTTT
CDR3: CASTHRQNTEAFF

size: NA
D: NA
J: TRBJ1-3
V: TRBV6-5
DNA: TGTGCCAGCAGAGCACCCAGAGGTGGAAACACCATATATTTT
CDR3: CASRAPRGGNTIYF